The 23 T cell receptor beta chains below were found in one sample sequenced in a study of OX40 agonist ivuxolimab in advanced cancers. Library creation used the immunoSEQ multiplex PCR assay. TCRdb's version of the immuneACCESS table is confined to in-frame rearrangements and falls short of the full clone set. An unresolved V gene accounts for under half of the shortfall where checked; the remainder is of unknown origin. The sample has about 77,000 clones on record, 85% to 90% of them singletons. The ten top clones hold roughly 2.2% of the sample. The starting material was CD4+ or CD8+ T cells sorted from blood, obtained in a trial of the OX40 agonist ivuxolimab. Receptors were obtained from an adult with an advanced solid tumor such as melanoma, head and neck, liver or kidney cancer.

The rearrangement uses TRBV18 and TRBJ2-1, with TRBD1 identical over 7 bases. Germline V gene lookup returns CDR1 KGHSH and CDR2 LQKENI. Germline trimming cut 5 bases from V and 0 bases from J; bases unmatched to any gene: 4. The CDR3 extends over 15 amino acids. The chain's CDR3 is CASSLQGSSYNEQFF. CDR3 nucleotides: TGTGCCAGCTCATTACAGGGGAGCTCCTACAATGAGCAGTTCTTC.

CDR3 DNA sequence: TGTGCCTGGAGTCATGGGGGGGACAATCAGCCCCAGCATTTT. This codes for CAWSHGGDNQPQHF. V is TRBV30 and J is TRBJ1-5, with D perhaps TRBD1 (5 bases). Trimming cost V 2 bases and J 3 bases, with 11 bases left between them. The germline CDR1 and CDR2 sequences are GTSNPN and SVGIG (reference sequence). The CDR3 has 14 residues.

The chain uses TRBV28 and TRBJ2-1, with 7 bases identical to TRBD1. CDR1 is MDHEN, CDR2 SYDVKM, per germline. Trimming cost V 8 bases and J 5 bases; bases outside gene matches: 3. CDR3 size: 12 residues. For the CDR3, the DNA is TGTGCCAGCGAACAGGGGCACAATGAGCAGTTCTTC. Translated: CASEQGHNEQFF. The whole variable domain, remainder taken from reference TRBV28 and TRBJ2-1, is DVKVTQSSRYLVKRTGEKVFLECVQDMDHENMFWYRQDPGLGLRLIYFSYDVKMKEKGDIPEGYSVSREKKERFSLILESASTNQTSMYLCASEQGHNEQFFGPGTRLTVL.

V usage is TRBV15 and J usage is TRBJ2-3, with a possible D match to TRBD2 (6 bases). Trimming cost V 5 bases and J 0 bases, with 18 bases left between them. Germline CDR1 and CDR2: LNHNV and YYDKDF (reference sequence). The CDR3 runs to 17 residues. For the CDR3, the DNA is TGTGCCACCAGCCGCCTTATATGGGACTCCAGCACAGATACGCAGTATTTT. Its protein is CATSRLIWDSSTDTQYF.

The chain has TRBV19 and TRBJ1-5; D gene ambiguous. CDR1 is LNHDA and CDR2 is SQIVND in the germline V gene (reference sequence). The CDR3 length is 14 residues. Trimming removed 9 bases at V and 3 bases at J, with 15 bases between. CDR3 region: CASQTGELNQPQHF. Written as DNA, the CDR3 is TGTGCCAGCCAAACGGGAGAACTCAATCAGCCCCAGCATTTT.

This clone is a singleton in its sample. J is TRBJ2-3 and V is TRBV28; 9 nucleotides line up with TRBD1. This CDR3 contains 15 residues. Unmatched junction bases numbered 9, after V lost 8 bases and J lost 3 bases. Germline V gene sequence: CDR1 MDHEN, CDR2 SYDVKM. As DNA, the CDR3 is TGTGCCAGCGCAATACCGGGACAGGGAACAGATACGCAGTATTTT. Residues: CASAIPGQGTDTQYF.

V gene TRBV19 combines with J gene TRBJ2-2; no definite D call. The CDR3 sequence is 13 residues long. Looked up from germline, CDR1 is LNHDA and CDR2 is SQIVND (reference sequence). V was pared by 3 bases and J by 5 bases, with 7 bases between. The CDR3 nucleotides read TGTGCCAGTAGTATCCGAACGACCGGGGAGCTGTTTTTT. Residues: CASSIRTTGELFF.

This chain connects TRBV7-3 to TRBJ2-7, with a tentative D call TRBD2 (6 bases). Per germline, CDR1 SGHTA and CDR2 FQGTGA. CDR3 size: 15 residues. The V and J ends lost 9 bases and 2 bases respectively, with 20 bases between them. The CDR3 spells CASPPTGDVPYEQYF. Written as DNA, the CDR3 is TGTGCCAGTCCCCCGACGGGGGACGTACCCTACGAGCAGTACTTC. The whole variable domain, remainder taken from reference TRBV7-3 and TRBJ2-7, is GAGVSQTPSNKVTEKGKYVELRCDPISGHTALYWYRQSLGQGPEFLIYFQGTGAADDSGLPNDRFFAVRPEGSVSTLKIQRTERGDSAVYLCASPPTGDVPYEQYFGPGTRLTVT.

This clone turned up a few times. CDR3 DNA sequence: TGTGCCAGCAGCTATTCAGGGGCCAGGGGAACCGGCAATCAGCCCCAGCATTTT. It codes for CASSYSGARGTGNQPQHF. The chain recombines TRBV7-8 with TRBJ1-5; the D gene is possibly TRBD1 (6 bases). Germline assignment: CDR1 SGHVS and CDR2 FQNEAQ. This CDR3 contains 18 residues. Between the trimmed V and J ends, which lost 4 bases and 2 bases, there was a span of 21 bases.

The V gene is TRBV5-5, the J gene TRBJ2-3; 11 nucleotides agree with TRBD2. The CDR3 sequence is 17 residues long. With V trimmed by 5 bases and J by 6 bases, 14 bases remained unmatched. Looked up from germline, CDR1 is SGHKS and CDR2 is YYEKEE (reference sequence). CDR3 sequence: CASRVTSGAFILDTQYF. For the CDR3, the DNA is TGTGCCAGCAGGGTGACTAGCGGGGCATTTATTCTTGATACGCAGTATTTT. The full variable domain, with the rest looked up from reference TRBV5-5 and TRBJ2-3, is DAGVTQSPTHLIKTRGQQVTLRCSPISGHKSVSWYQQVLGQGPQFIFQYYEKEERGRGNFPDRFSARQFPNYSSELNVNALLLGDSALYLCASRVTSGAFILDTQYFGPGTRLTVL.

This sequence joins TRBV5-1 and TRBJ2-1; TRBD2 aligns across 9 bases. Germline V CDR1 and CDR2: SGHRS, YFSETQ. The CDR3 loop spans 15 amino acids. Trimming at V came to 4 bases and at J to 4 bases, leaving 6 bases not matched to a gene. In nucleotides, the CDR3 is TGCGCCAGCAGCCCCGTGACTAGCGGTTACAATGAGCAGTTCTTC. It is translated as CASSPVTSGYNEQFF.

This rearrangement joins TRBV28 to TRBJ1-2, with D possibly being TRBD1 (5 bases). The CDR3 spans 14 residues. Between the trimmed V and J ends, which lost 2 bases and 2 bases, there was a span of 9 bases. CDR1 and CDR2 from the germline V gene are MDHEN and SYDVKM. The CDR3 DNA follows: TGTGCCAGCAGTTTACAGGGTGCCAACTATGGCTACACCTTC. This codes for CASSLQGANYGYTF.

This clone appeared once. The chain employs TRBV7-2 and TRBJ2-4; D is unclear. Germline-derived CDR1 and CDR2 are SGHTA and FQGNSA. The CDR3 consists of 11 residues. Trimming shortened V by 5 bases and J by 6 bases, and 5 bases separated the two germline ends. The CDR3: CASSPGNIQYF. The CDR3 DNA sequence: TGTGCCAGCAGCCCAGGAAACATTCAGTACTTC.

The V call is TRBV9, the J call TRBJ2-1; 7 bases align to TRBD2. This CDR3 comprises 13 residues. V lost 1 base, J lost 8 bases, and 3 bases stayed unmatched. Germline V gene data show CDR1 as SGDLS and CDR2 as YYNGEE. This chain's CDR3 is CASSVRLADEQFF. CDR3 DNA: TGTGCCAGCAGCGTACGACTAGCAGATGAGCAGTTCTTC.

With regard to this clone: Compared with germline, one end of the junction differs, possibly owing to a read error. V is TRBV2 and J is TRBJ2-6; no clear D gene. The CDR3 runs 12 residues. CDR1 SNHLY and CDR2 FYNNEI come from the germline V gene. In DNA form, the CDR3 reads TGTGCCAGCAGCTATAACGGGTGGTATAATTTTTTC. This gives the protein CASSYNGWYNFF.

This chain uses TRBV19 with TRBJ2-7, with TRBD1 matching over 8 bases. The CDR3 runs 14 residues. Trimming removed 6 bases from V and 3 bases from J; junction bases left unmatched: 7. Germline values: CDR1 LNHDA, CDR2 SQIVND (reference sequence). CDR3 in DNA: TGTGCCAGTAGCCCCAGGACAGGGAACTACGAGCAGTACTTC. As protein: CASSPRTGNYEQYF. Filled out from reference TRBV19 and TRBJ2-7, the complete variable domain reads DGGITQSPKYLFRKEGQNVTLSCEQNLNHDAMYWYRQDPGQGLRLIYYSQIVNDFQKGDIAEGYSVSREKKESFPLTVTSAQKNPTAFYLCASSPRTGNYEQYFGPGTRLTVT.

J is TRBJ2-3 and V is TRBV5-4; TRBD1 agrees at 8 bases. The germline V gene has CDR1 SGHNT and CDR2 YYREEE (reference sequence). The CDR3 sequence is 16 residues long. Trimming at V came to 3 bases and at J to 2 bases, leaving 8 bases not matched to a gene. The CDR3 DNA reads as TGTGCCAGCAGCTCTAGACAGGGGACCTACACAGATACGCAGTATTTT. It codes for CASSSRQGTYTDTQYF. Filled out from reference TRBV5-4 and TRBJ2-3, the complete variable domain reads ETGVTQSPTHLIKTRGQQVTLRCSSQSGHNTVSWYQQALGQGPQFIFQYYREEENGRGNFPPRFSGLQFPNYSSELNVNALELDDSALYLCASSSRQGTYTDTQYFGPGTRLTVL.

This chain links TRBV7-2 with TRBJ1-3; the D is unclear. Trimming removed 3 bases from V and 6 bases from J, with 12 bases in between. Germline V lookup: CDR1 SGHTA, CDR2 FQGNSA. The CDR3 extends over 14 amino acids. The CDR3 nucleotides are TGTGCCAGCAGCTTTGGAGGGAGTATAAACACCATATATTTT. Encoded protein: CASSFGGSINTIYF.

V is TRBV7-9 and J is TRBJ2-5; TRBD2 agrees at 9 bases. Gene TRBJ2-7 matches the end of the DNA better, so the J call may be wrong. The CDR3 covers 16 residues. Germline loops: CDR1 SEHNR, CDR2 FQNEAQ (reference sequence). The CDR3 nucleotides are TGTGCCAGCAGCTTAGCGCTAGCGGGGCTCTCCTACGAGCAGTACTTC. Translation gives CASSLALAGLSYEQYF.

The J gene is TRBJ2-7, the V gene TRBV6-1; tentatively, D is TRBD2 (5 bases). V lost 1 base to trimming and J lost 4 bases, with 11 bases between them. CDR1 is MNHNS, CDR2 SASEGT, per germline. The CDR3 runs to 14 residues. CDR3 residues: CASSEGPRRYEQYF. DNA of the CDR3: TGTGCCAGCAGTGAAGGGCCTAGGAGGTACGAGCAGTACTTC.

The DNA of the CDR3 is TGTGCCAGCAGTGAAACCGGGACAGTCTACAATGAGCAGTTCTTC. It yields the protein CASSETGTVYNEQFF. The rearrangement uses TRBV2 and TRBJ2-1; 7 nucleotides match TRBD1. Germline V CDR1 and CDR2: SNHLY, FYNNEI. This CDR3 has 15 amino acids. The junction had 4 bases not matched to a gene; V was cut back by 2 bases and J by 3 bases.

This chain joins TRBV29-1 and TRBJ2-5; the match to TRBD2 covers 11 bases. The CDR3 spans 12 residues. Germline V gene sequence: CDR1 SQVTM, CDR2 ANQGSEA. V was clipped by 6 bases and J by 4 bases; unmatched bases: 1. The CDR3 loop reads CSVTSGGETQYF. CDR3 sequence (DNA): TGCAGCGTAACTAGCGGGGGAGAGACCCAGTACTTC.

This chain connects TRBV5-4 to TRBJ2-1, with a weak D call TRBD1 (6 bases). The CDR3 sequence is 14 residues long. The V gene lost 3 bases and the J gene lost 4 bases, with 11 bases spanning the gap. Germline CDR1 is SGHNT and CDR2 is YYREEE (reference sequence). CDR3 loop: CASSWGHNYNEQFF. DNA of the CDR3: TGTGCCAGCAGCTGGGGACATAATTACAATGAGCAGTTCTTC.